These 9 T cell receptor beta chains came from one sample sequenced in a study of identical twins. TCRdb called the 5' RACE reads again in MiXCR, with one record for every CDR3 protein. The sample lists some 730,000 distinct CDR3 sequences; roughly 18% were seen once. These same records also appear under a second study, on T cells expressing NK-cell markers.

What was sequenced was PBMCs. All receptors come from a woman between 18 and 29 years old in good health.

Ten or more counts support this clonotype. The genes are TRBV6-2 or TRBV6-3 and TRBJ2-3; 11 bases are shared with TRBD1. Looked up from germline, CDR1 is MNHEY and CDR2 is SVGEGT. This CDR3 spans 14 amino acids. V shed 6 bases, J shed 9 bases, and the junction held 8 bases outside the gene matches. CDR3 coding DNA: TGTGCCAGCAGGGACAGGGGGCCCCTATTGACGCAGTATTTT. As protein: CASRDRGPLLTQYF.

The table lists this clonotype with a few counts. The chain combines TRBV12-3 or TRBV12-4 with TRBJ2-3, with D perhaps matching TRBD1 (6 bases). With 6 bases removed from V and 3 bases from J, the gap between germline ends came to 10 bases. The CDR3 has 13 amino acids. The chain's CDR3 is CASRGTGTDTQYF. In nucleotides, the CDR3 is TGTGCCAGCAGGGGAACAGGGACAGATACGCAGTATTTT.

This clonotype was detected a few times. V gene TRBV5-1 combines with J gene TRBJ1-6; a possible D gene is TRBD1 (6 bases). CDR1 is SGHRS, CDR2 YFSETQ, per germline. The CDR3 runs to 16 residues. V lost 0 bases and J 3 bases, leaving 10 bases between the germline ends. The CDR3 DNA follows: TGCGCCAGCAGCTTGGCAGCCAGGGGCTATAATTCACCCCTCCACTTT. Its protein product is CASSLAARGYNSPLHF.

For the CDR3, the DNA is TGTGCCAGCAGCGTTTCTAGGGGGAGGAATTCACCCCTCCACTTT. Translating it yields CASSVSRGRNSPLHF. The chain employs TRBV9 and TRBJ1-6, with D tentatively TRBD1 (6 bases). V gave up 2 bases and J gave up 7 bases, with 13 bases separating them. The CDR3 runs 15 residues. CDR1 is SGDLS, CDR2 YYNGEE, per germline.

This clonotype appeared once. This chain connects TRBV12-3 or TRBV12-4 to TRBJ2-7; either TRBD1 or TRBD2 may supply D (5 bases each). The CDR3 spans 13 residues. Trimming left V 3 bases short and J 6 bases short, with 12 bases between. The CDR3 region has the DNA TGTGCCAGCAGTTTCGTAAGGGACGGCGAGCAGTACTTC. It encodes CASSFVRDGEQYF.

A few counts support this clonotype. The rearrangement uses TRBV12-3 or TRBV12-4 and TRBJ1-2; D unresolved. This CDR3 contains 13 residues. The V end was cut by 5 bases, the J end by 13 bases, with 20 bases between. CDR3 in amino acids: CASSPRTGMGCTF. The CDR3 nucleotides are TGTGCCAGCAGTCCCCGGACCGGCATGGGTTGCACCTTC.

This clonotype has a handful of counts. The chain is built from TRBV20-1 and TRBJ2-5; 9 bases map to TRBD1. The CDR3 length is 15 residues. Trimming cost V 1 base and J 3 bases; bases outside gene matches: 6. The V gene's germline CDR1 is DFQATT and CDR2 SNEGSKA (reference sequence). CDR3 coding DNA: TGCAGTGCTAGAGGTGGAGGGGACAGGGAAGAGACCCAGTACTTC. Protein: CSARGGGDREETQYF.

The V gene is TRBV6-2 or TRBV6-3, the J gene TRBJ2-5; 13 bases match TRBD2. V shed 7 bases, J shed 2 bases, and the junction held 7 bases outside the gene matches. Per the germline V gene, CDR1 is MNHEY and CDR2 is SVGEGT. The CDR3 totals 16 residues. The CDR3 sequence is CASTTGLAGAQETQYF. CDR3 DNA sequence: TGTGCCAGCACCACAGGACTAGCGGGAGCGCAAGAGACCCAGTACTTC.

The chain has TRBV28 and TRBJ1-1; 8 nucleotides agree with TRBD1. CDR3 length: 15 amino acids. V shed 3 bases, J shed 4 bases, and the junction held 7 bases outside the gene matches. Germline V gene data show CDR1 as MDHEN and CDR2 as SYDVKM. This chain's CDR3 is CASSFFRGQATEAFF. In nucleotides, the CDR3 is TGTGCCAGCAGTTTCTTCAGGGGGCAGGCCACTGAAGCTTTCTTT.